These 5 T cell receptor beta chains originate from one sample sequenced in a study of Ad26.COV2.S vaccination and SARS-CoV-2 variants. Some clones are missing from TCRdb's copy, which holds only in-frame ones; the method was immunoSEQ multiplex PCR. The table shows fewer than 500,000 clones, with 90% occurring only once. Sample treatment: roughly 19 received Ad26.COV2.S at low or high dose, single or two shots; about 5 received placebo; per-sample allocation not given. Collection of the samples took place on day 63 after the first injection of vaccine or placebo. Specimen: peripheral blood, collected in a trial of Ad26.COV2.S vaccine versus placebo. Source of these receptors: a person between 18 and 65 years old who received the Ad26.COV2.S COVID-19 vaccine or a placebo.

Of note for this clone: Other DNA sequences within the sample encode an identical CDR3. The V gene is TRBV7-2, the J gene TRBJ2-1, with D unresolved. This CDR3 spans 13 amino acids. The germline V gene has CDR1 SGHTA and CDR2 FQGNSA. V was cut by 3 bases and J by 4 bases, with 7 bases left in between. The CDR3 DNA follows: TGTGCCAGCAGCTTGACTCCTTACAATGAGCAGTTCTTC. This encodes CASSLTPYNEQFF.

This sequence joins TRBV18 and TRBJ1-4, with TRBD1 identical over 7 bases. V shed 5 bases and J 6 bases; nucleotides not matched to a gene: 3. Germline V gene data show CDR1 as KGHSH and CDR2 as LQKENI. CDR3 length equals 13 residues. The CDR3 nucleotides are TGTGCCAGCTCATCCAGGGGGGATGAAAAACTGTTTTTT. It is translated as CASSSRGDEKLFF.

The genes are TRBV9 and TRBJ2-1; possible D gene TRBD1, 5 bases. Trimming shortened V by 0 bases and J by 8 bases, and 6 bases separated the two germline ends. Germline V gene lookup returns CDR1 SGDLS and CDR2 YYNGEE. The CDR3 runs to 12 residues. The CDR3 region is CASSVARDEQFF. CDR3 coding DNA: TGTGCCAGCAGCGTAGCCAGGGATGAGCAGTTCTTC.

V is TRBV21-1 and J is TRBJ2-5; TRBD2 is the table's D call and was not checked against the DNA. TRBV21-1 is assigned pseudogene status. The CDR3 runs 16 residues. The CDR3 reads CASSKAGLAKQETQYF. The CDR3 DNA reads as TGTGCCAGCAGCAAAGCCGGGCTAGCGAAACAAGAGACCCAGTACTTC.

The gene calls are TRBV7-8 and TRBJ1-2; D ambiguous. CDR1 is SGHVS and CDR2 is FQNEAQ in the germline V gene. With 8 bases removed from V and 3 bases from J, the gap between germline ends came to 16 bases. The CDR3 extends over 14 amino acids. DNA for the CDR3: TGTGCCAGCTCCTTTAGTGAGGAGTACTATGGCTACACCTTC. It yields the protein CASSFSEEYYGYTF.